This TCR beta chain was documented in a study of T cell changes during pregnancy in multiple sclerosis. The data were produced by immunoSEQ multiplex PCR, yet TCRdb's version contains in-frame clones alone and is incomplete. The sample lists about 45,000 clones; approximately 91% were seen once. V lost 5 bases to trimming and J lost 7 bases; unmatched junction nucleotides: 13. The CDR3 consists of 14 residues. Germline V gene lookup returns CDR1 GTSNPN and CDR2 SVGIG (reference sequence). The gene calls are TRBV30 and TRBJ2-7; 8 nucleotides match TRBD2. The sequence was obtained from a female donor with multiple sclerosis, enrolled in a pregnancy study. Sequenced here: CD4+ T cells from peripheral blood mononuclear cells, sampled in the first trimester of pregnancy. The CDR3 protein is CAWRASRSGGEQYF. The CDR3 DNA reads TGTGCCTGGCGCGCCTCTCGAAGCGGGGGAGAGCAGTACTTC.